This TCR beta chain was identified in a study of metastatic and nonmetastatic thyroid tumors. Until they underwent thyroid surgery, no patient had received any treatment. TCRdb re-called the PCR reads with MiXCR. The sample has about 40,000 clones; roughly an eighth are singletons. The length of the CDR3 is 13 residues. V lost 6 bases, J lost 3 bases, and 12 bases lay in between. Notes on the study in general: It was reportedly found that TCR beta diversity was significantly higher in malignant thyroid tumors than in benign nodules, a difference seen in both blood and tumor samples.

This clone has a count of ten or more. Antigen: not known. The TCR comes from a female donor with papillary thyroid cancer or a benign thyroid nodule (not recorded which). Some clones in this sample may be carry-over from other donors' samples. The V gene is TRBV12-3 or TRBV12-4, the J gene TRBJ2-7, with D possibly being TRBD1 (6 bases). The sample consisted of blood. The CDR3 region is CASRRGQSYEQYF. As DNA, the CDR3 is TGTGCCAGCAGACGCGGACAGAGCTACGAGCAGTACTTC.